Below are 22 T cell receptor beta chains sequenced from a single sample in a study of PD-1 blockade in classical Hodgkin lymphoma (dated by TCRdb to 2020 to 2021). The library was produced with the immunoSEQ multiplex PCR assay. Entries here come from immuneACCESS through TCRdb and include only in-frame sequences with V and J called. Some clones fail to appear in such tables; in the studies checked, an unresolved V gene covers under half of the shortfall, and the cause of the remainder is unknown. This sample is represented by about 64,000 clones; approximately 94% of them were singletons. 6.5% to 9.5% of the sample is in the top ten clones. The sample's time point label, in plain terms: cycle 4 day 1 (C4D1), after five to seven weeks of nivolumab. Every trial patient had relapsed following autologous stem cell transplantation, and prior brentuximab vedotin exposure was what differed among cohorts A, B and C.

The sequencing here drew on peripheral blood mononuclear cells (PBMCs), taken before the fourth cycle of nivolumab. These receptors were taken from a human donor with classical Hodgkin lymphoma.

The V call is TRBV28, the J call TRBJ2-3; D ambiguous. The V end was cut by 1 base, the J end by 4 bases, with 6 bases between. The CDR3 has 13 residues. Germline V gene data show CDR1 as MDHEN and CDR2 as SYDVKM. CDR3 loop: CASSLSLADTQYF. The CDR3 DNA follows: TGTGCCAGCAGTTTATCCCTCGCAGATACGCAGTATTTT.

The CDR3: CASSENGRVGGELFF. The DNA of the CDR3 is TGCGCCAGCAGTGAGAACGGCAGGGTCGGCGGGGAGCTGTTTTTT. This chain links TRBV10-2 with TRBJ2-2; a weak D match, TRBD1 (5 bases). Looked up from germline, CDR1 is WSHSY and CDR2 is SAAADI. This CDR3 is built from 15 residues. Trimming stripped 2 bases from V and 7 bases from J, with 14 bases between.

The chain is built from TRBV11-2 and TRBJ2-1; 10 nucleotides agree with TRBD2. V shed 4 bases and J 8 bases; nucleotides not matched to a gene: 5. The CDR3 has 14 amino acids. Germline lookup yields CDR1 SGHAT and CDR2 FQNNGV. CDR3 sequence (DNA): TGTGCCAGCAGCTCGGGACTAGCGATGTATGAGCAGTTCTTC. This codes for CASSSGLAMYEQFF.

For this clone: This specimen includes other DNA sequences encoding the same CDR3. This chain links TRBV27 with TRBJ2-1; D remains unclear. In germline, CDR1 is MNHEY, CDR2 SMNVEV (reference sequence). The CDR3 loop spans 14 amino acids. V lost 3 bases to trimming and J lost 3 bases, with 9 bases between them. The CDR3 nucleotides are TGTGCCAGCAGTTTGGTGGGCAGCTACAATGAGCAGTTCTTC. Amino acids: CASSLVGSYNEQFF.

The chain joins TRBV5-4 to TRBJ2-3; the D call may be TRBD1 or TRBD2 (6 bases each). The V gene lost 4 bases and the J gene lost 2 bases, with 20 bases spanning the gap. Germline assignment: CDR1 SGHNT and CDR2 YYREEE (reference sequence). The length of the CDR3 is 17 residues. CDR3 nucleotides: TGTGCCAGCAGCCCTAAGGGGGGCACGGACGTCACAGATACGCAGTATTTT. Translating it yields CASSPKGGTDVTDTQYF.

This chain uses TRBV5-1 with TRBJ2-6; D assignment may be TRBD1 or TRBD2 (5 bases each). Germline lookup yields CDR1 SGHRS and CDR2 YFSETQ. The CDR3 spans 17 residues. Between the trimmed V and J ends, which lost 4 bases and 2 bases, there was a span of 16 bases. DNA of the CDR3: TGCGCCAGCAGCAAGACACTACGAGGGGCTGGGGCCAACGTCCTGACTTTC. Amino acids: CASSKTLRGAGANVLTF.

This CDR3 reads CASSLVGSTYEQYF. In DNA form, the CDR3 reads TGTGCCAGCAGCTTAGTCGGGTCCACCTACGAGCAGTACTTC. The chain carries TRBV7-9 and TRBJ2-7; D gene unclear. Trimming took off 1 base at V and 2 bases at J, with 9 bases between the two ends. Germline V lookup: CDR1 SEHNR, CDR2 FQNEAQ (reference sequence). The CDR3 runs 14 residues.

The chain links TRBV4-1 to TRBJ1-4; D is ambiguous. Germline values: CDR1 MGHRA, CDR2 YSYEKL. V was trimmed by 4 bases and J by 6 bases, leaving 18 bases between them. The CDR3 runs 16 residues. CDR3 protein: CASSRPPGVGDEKLFF. The CDR3 DNA reads as TGCGCCAGCAGCCGGCCCCCGGGTGTCGGGGATGAAAAACTGTTTTTT.

The CDR3 spells CASSLGGQAYEQYF. The CDR3 DNA sequence: TGTGCCAGCAGCTTGGGTGGACAGGCCTACGAGCAGTACTTC. This rearrangement joins TRBV5-4 to TRBJ2-7; 7 bases map to TRBD1. The CDR3 is made up of 14 amino acids. J was trimmed by 2 bases and V by 0 bases; bases with no gene match: 2. The germline V gene has CDR1 SGHNT and CDR2 YYREEE (reference sequence).

This chain uses TRBV18 with TRBJ2-1, with D uncertain. The CDR3 totals 14 residues. The ends were cut back, 4 bases at V and 6 bases at J, with 13 bases in the middle. Germline CDR1 and CDR2: KGHSH and LQKENI. The CDR3 reads CASSLNPRTNEQFF. Here the CDR3 DNA reads TGTGCCAGCTCACTCAACCCTAGAACCAATGAGCAGTTCTTC.

The chain has TRBV29-1 and TRBJ2-3; D gene unclear. This CDR3 is 12 amino acids long. The V gene's germline CDR1 is SQVTM and CDR2 ANQGSEA. Trimming left V 6 bases short and J 3 bases short, with 10 bases between. The CDR3 region has the DNA TGCAGCGTCCCACGCGGAACAGATACGCAGTATTTT. As protein: CSVPRGTDTQYF.

CDR3 sequence reads: CASRGFAGSSYNEQFF. The CDR3 DNA is TGTGCCAGCAGGGGTTTCGCCGGGAGCTCCTACAATGAGCAGTTCTTC. The J gene is TRBJ2-1, the V gene TRBV2; a possible D gene is TRBD2 (6 bases). Germline V lookup: CDR1 SNHLY, CDR2 FYNNEI. CDR3 length: 16 amino acids. V was shortened by 6 bases and J by 0 bases, with 15 bases between the two germline ends.

This chain connects TRBV5-1 to TRBJ1-1; the match to TRBD1 covers 10 bases. After removal of 0 bases from V and 8 bases from J, the junction contained 7 bases not matched to a gene. The CDR3 covers 15 residues. Germline V lookup: CDR1 SGHRS, CDR2 YFSETQ. CDR3 DNA sequence: TGCGCCAGCAGCTTGGAGAGACAGGGGGCCGGGGAAGCTTTCTTT. Protein sequence: CASSLERQGAGEAFF. The full variable domain, in which reference TRBV5-1 and TRBJ1-1 provide the parts outside the CDR3, is KAGVTQTPRYLIKTRGQQVTLSCSPISGHRSVSWYQQTPGQGLQFLFEYFSETQRNKGNFPGRFSGRQFSNSRSEMNVSTLELGDSALYLCASSLERQGAGEAFFGQGTRLTVV.

This clone came up once. The sample contains more than one DNA sequence encoding this CDR3. The chain has TRBV29-1 and TRBJ2-5, with D possibly matching TRBD1 (6 bases). The CDR3 consists of 15 residues. Trimming stripped 0 bases from V and 2 bases from J, with 13 bases between. The germline gives CDR1 SQVTM, CDR2 ANQGSEA. The CDR3 spells CSVEDPGQTQETQYF. The CDR3 DNA reads as TGCAGCGTTGAAGACCCCGGACAGACTCAAGAGACCCAGTACTTC. Variable domain in full (rest from reference TRBV29-1 and TRBJ2-5): SAVISQKPSRDICQRGTSLTIQCQVDSQVTMMFWYRQQPGQSLTLIATANQGSEATYESGFVIDKFPISRPNLTFSTLTVSNMSPEDSSIYLCSVEDPGQTQETQYFGPGTRLLVL.

The J gene is TRBJ2-7, the V gene TRBV10-1, with D hard to call. The CDR3 consists of 13 residues. Germline lookup yields CDR1 WNHNN and CDR2 SYGVQD (reference sequence). Trimming took off 3 bases at V and 5 bases at J, with 11 bases between the two ends. The CDR3 loop is CASSESIVDEQYF. The CDR3 DNA is TGCGCCAGCAGTGAATCGATAGTGGACGAGCAGTACTTC.

Turning to this clone: One end of the junction is discordant with germline, which a read error may explain. The chain couples TRBV7-7 to TRBJ1-2, with D perhaps matching TRBD1 (6 bases). CDR3 length: 16 amino acids. In germline, CDR1 is SSHAT, CDR2 FNYEAQ (reference sequence). In DNA, the CDR3 is TGTGCTAGCAGCTCCCGGACAGTCCCCTCCCCTGGTGGCTACACCTTC. Translation: CASSSRTVPSPGGYTF.

This rearrangement joins TRBV10-2 to TRBJ2-1; the D gene could be TRBD1 or TRBD2 (6 bases each). From germline, CDR1 is WSHSY and CDR2 SAAADI. The ends were cut back, 1 base at V and 5 bases at J, with 12 bases in the middle. This CDR3 region has 15 residues. CDR3 amino acids: CASSELGGPNNEQFF. DNA of the CDR3: TGCGCCAGCAGTGAGTTGGGGGGCCCGAACAATGAGCAGTTCTTC.

The chain recombines TRBV11-3 with TRBJ2-5; D not certain. CDR1 and CDR2 (germline): SGHNT, YENEEA. The CDR3 consists of 13 residues. The V end was cut by 6 bases, the J end by 5 bases, with 13 bases between. This chain's CDR3 is CASSPRDRETQYF. In DNA, the CDR3 is TGTGCCAGCAGTCCTAGGGATCGGGAGACCCAGTACTTC.

This clone appeared once. The V gene is TRBV28, the J gene TRBJ2-1; TRBD2 is a possible D gene (5 bases). Between the trimmed V and J ends, which lost 6 bases and 7 bases, there was a span of 10 bases. This CDR3 comprises 12 residues. Germline assignment: CDR1 MDHEN and CDR2 SYDVKM. CDR3 loop: CASRRGWNEQFF. The DNA for the CDR3 is TGTGCCAGCAGAAGAGGGTGGAATGAGCAGTTCTTC.

V gene TRBV5-1 combines with J gene TRBJ2-5; 9 positions agree with TRBD1. Germline lookup yields CDR1 SGHRS and CDR2 YFSETQ. The CDR3 totals 15 residues. With 3 bases clipped from V and 5 bases from J, the junction kept 8 bases outside the gene matches. CDR3 in DNA: TGCGCCAGCAGCTCCTTGGGACAGGGTACGGAGACCCAGTACTTC. Protein sequence: CASSSLGQGTETQYF.

This clone came up once. The chain has TRBV7-2 and TRBJ2-3; D gene unclear. CDR3 length: 12 residues. V was cut by 1 base and J by 6 bases, with 5 bases left in between. CDR1 and CDR2 from the germline V gene are SGHTA and FQGNSA. This CDR3 is CASSLGLDTQYF. The DNA of the CDR3 is TGTGCCAGCAGCTTAGGGCTGGATACGCAGTATTTT.

The V call is TRBV7-9, the J call TRBJ2-7; 7 positions match TRBD1. Per the germline V gene, CDR1 is SEHNR and CDR2 is FQNEAQ (reference sequence). This CDR3 is 13 amino acids long. V was clipped by 4 bases and J by 2 bases; unmatched bases: 2. The CDR3 region is CASSYGTAYEQYF. Written as DNA, the CDR3 is TGTGCCAGCAGCTATGGGACAGCCTACGAGCAGTACTTC.